This T cell receptor beta chain comes out of a study of T cell repertoires in cytomegalovirus infection. Study in general: Both CMV infection and a matching HLA type were indicated by public TCR beta signatures.

TCRdb fed the reads into MiXCR, producing one record per CDR3 protein. This sample yields hundreds of thousands of distinct CDR3 sequences, of which about 33% are seen a single time; 12% to 15% belongs to the top ten. Study results and caveats: The cumulative frequency of public TCR beta families distinguished individuals who carried CMV together with the relevant HLA. CMV-specific TCR beta clonotypes restricted by HLA-C were the ones dominating the ex vivo response.

In regard to this clonotype: Its antigen is not known.

What was sequenced was PBMCs. The origin of this receptor is a human donor in good health (CMV status not recorded). Some clones in this sample may be carry-over from other donors' samples.

This CDR3 is CASSPEWAINYGYTF. DNA of the CDR3: TGTGCCAGCAGCCCGGAGTGGGCAATTAACTATGGCTACACCTTC. The rearrangement links TRBV2 to TRBJ1-2, with unresolved D. V was trimmed by 6 bases and J by 1 base, leaving 15 bases between them. Germline lookup yields CDR1 SNHLY and CDR2 FYNNEI. There are 15 residues in the CDR3.